This T cell receptor (beta chain) was found in a study of blood T cells in healthy people across ages. About the research overall: The capture of about one barcoded beta molecule per two T cells was achieved by template switching.

Through a sample-barcoded 5' primer and a J-beta primer mix, a second PCR was run for 7 to 11 cycles. TCRdb reanalysed the 5' RACE reads using MiXCR and keeps one entry per CDR3 protein. The repertoire holds about 930,000 distinct CDR3 sequences, with about 28% as singletons. The CDR3 runs 12 residues. Per germline, CDR1 SGHRS and CDR2 YFSETQ. V lost 0 bases to trimming and J lost 8 bases, with 8 bases between them. The same data also contributed to another study, on T cells of mothers and their children. Per that study: Related and unrelated pairs show similar thymic shaping of TCR recombination output. An overlap that was slightly higher, though non-significant, was seen in related mother-child pairs versus unrelated pairs.

J is TRBJ1-1 and V is TRBV5-1; D not certain. The clonotype originates from a woman in her 40s in good health. Sequencing was carried out using blood. Written as DNA, the CDR3 is TGCGCCAGCAGCTTGGGCCACAGAGAAGCTTTCTTT. Its protein product is CASSLGHREAFF.